This is a list of T cell receptor beta chains from one sample in a study of CD8+CD57+ T cells in acquired aplastic anemia. TCRdb used MiXCR to reprocess the reads, holding one entry per CDR3 protein. The sample lists approximately 250,000 distinct CDR3 sequences, 82% occurring once. The specimen was sorted CD4+, CD8+, or CD8+CD57+ T cells (not recorded which) from PBMCs. These receptors were collected from a human donor with aplastic anemia. Each CDR3 is given with its conserved first and last residue. Fields, in order: D gene, clone size, CDR3 length, J gene, V gene, CDR3 protein, CDR3 DNA. A D gene is named only where the DNA matches it firmly. The listing skips clone size in some rows; elsewhere it reads once, few, many or a size class.

-,-,12,TRBJ2-3,TRBV2,CASHLTLDTQYF,TGTGCCAGCCATCTTACCTTAGATACGCAGTATTTT
-,once,14,TRBJ2-7,TRBV19,CASSITGSAYDEHF,TGTGCCAGTAGTATAACCGGAAGCGCCTACGATGAGCACTTC
-,-,16,TRBJ1-6,TRBV5-4,CASSLVGGGYNSPLHF,TGTGCCAGCAGCTTGGTCGGCGGCGGCTATAATTCACCCCTCCACTTT
-,-,11,TRBJ2-1,TRBV7-9,CASSVGDEQFF,TGTGCCAGCAGTGTAGGCGACGAGCAGTTCTTC
-,-,16,TRBJ2-1,TRBV7-8,CASSLQRSGDSQEQFF,TGTGCCAGCAGCTTACAAAGAAGCGGCGATAGCCAGGAGCAGTTCTTC
-,-,16,TRBJ2-1,TRBV7-2,CASSQVGPDMVQDQFF,TGCGCCAGCAGCCAAGTCGGACCTGATATGGTCCAGGATCAGTTCTTC
-,-,13,TRBJ2-3,TRBV7-2,CASSFASTHATHF,TGTGCCAGCAGCTTCGCGAGCACACATGCGACGCATTTT
-,-,13,TRBJ1-1,TRBV9,CASSGVGAADAFF,TGTGCCAGCAGCGGGGTTGGGGCCGCTGACGCTTTCTTT
-,-,14,TRBJ2-3,TRBV7-7,CASSLGAGLNTQEF,TGTGCTAGCAGCTTAGGGGCGGGGCTGAACACGCAGGAGTTT
TRBD1,few,15,TRBJ1-6,TRBV6-1,CASSYTTGGRSPLHF,TGTGCCAGCAGTTACACGACAGGGGGCCGATCACCCCTCCACTTT
TRBD2,-,14,TRBJ2-3,TRBV7-3,CASSVAGRPYTEQF,TGTGCCAGCAGCGTAGCGGGACGTCCGTACACGGAGCAGTTT
-,-,14,TRBJ2-2,TRBV13,CASSSDRGIGELFF,TGTGCCAGCAGCTCAGATAGGGGTATCGGGGAGCTGTTTTTT
TRBD1,-,14,TRBJ2-5,TRBV9,CASSGGGESTATYF,TGTGCCAGCAGCGGAGGGGGCGAGAGCACAGCCACGTACTTC
TRBD1,few,16,TRBJ1-2,TRBV5-1,CASSSTGGGLVYGYTF,TGCGCCAGCAGCTCTACAGGGGGCGGGCTCGTATATGGCTACACCTTC
-,-,13,TRBJ2-1,TRBV7-8,CASSDGGMDAQVF,TGTGCCAGCAGTGATGGGGGGATGGATGCGCAGGTCTTC
-,-,17,TRBJ1-1,TRBV5-5,CASSFTSAPLVNTEAFF,TGTGCCAGCAGCTTTACTAGCGCTCCCCTGGTGAACACTGAAGCTTTCTTT
-,once,16,TRBJ2-5,TRBV2,CASTPGPSLRQETQYF,TGTGCCAGCACCCCCGGCCCGTCGCTGCGGCAAGAGACCCAGTACTTC
-,-,13,TRBJ2-3,TRBV7-3,CASSERGAYAQYF,TGTGCCAGCAGCGAACGGGGCGCATATGCGCAGTATTTT
-,-,15,TRBJ1-2,TRBV7-9,CASSLRAGAQPQHTF,TGTGCCAGCAGCTTAAGAGCGGGGGCTCAGCCCCAGCATACCTTC
-,-,11,TRBJ1-2,TRBV5-8,CASSVFEKHTF,TGTGCCAGCAGCGTATTCGAGAAACACACCTTC
-,-,13,TRBJ2-3,TRBV7-9,CASGHQGTATQYF,TGTGCCAGCGGCCACCAAGGCACAGCTACGCAGTATTTT
-,once,13,TRBJ2-3,TRBV7-8,CASSLAGGPKQYF,TGTGCCAGCAGCTTAGCGGGCGGTCCCAAGCAGTATTTT
TRBD1,once,15,TRBJ2-7,TRBV7-9,CASSRGQGAGYEQYF,TGTGCCAGCAGCCGAGGACAGGGGGCCGGCTACGAGCAGTACTTC
-,-,14,TRBJ1-4,TRBV7-2,CASSLVVTNEKLFF,TGTGCCAGCAGCTTAGTGGTAACTAATGAAAAACTGTTTTTT
-,-,15,TRBJ1-6,TRBV12-3/TRBV12-4,CASSLSDMGHSPLHF,TGTGCCAGCAGTCTATCGGACATGGGTCATTCACCCCTCCACTTT
-,-,15,TRBJ2-1,TRBV7-8,CASSLAAGSDTQQFF,TGTGCCAGCAGCTTAGCAGCGGGCTCCGATACGCAGCAGTTCTTC
-,-,12,TRBJ2-4,TRBV7-9,CASGGARNRQYF,TGTGCCAGCGGAGGAGCTAGGAACAGGCAGTACTTC
-,-,14,TRBJ1-1,TRBV5-1,CASSLSSGNTEAFF,TGCGCCAGCAGCTTGTCCTCCGGGAACACTGAAGCTTTCTTT
TRBD2,-,19,TRBJ2-3,TRBV7-9,CAGSLIRDGGIWGTDTQYF,TGTGCCGGCAGCTTGATCAGGGACGGGGGGATATGGGGCACAGATACGCAGTATTTT
-,-,15,TRBJ1-1,TRBV7-6,CASSLDHGGKNEDFF,TGTGCCAGCAGCTTAGATCACGGAGGAAAAAATGAAGATTTCTTT
-,few,16,TRBJ1-2,TRBV7-2,CASSLAGGRVTQYYTF,TGTGCCAGCAGCTTGGCGGGAGGTCGCGTCACGCAGTATTACACCTTC
-,few,14,TRBJ2-5,TRBV7-8,CASSLASGPETQYF,TGTGCCAGCAGCTTAGCGAGCGGGCCCGAGACGCAGTACTTC
-,-,14,TRBJ1-5,TRBV5-8,CASSVTSSNQPQHF,TGTGCCAGCAGCGTTACAAGTAGCAATCAGCCCCAGCATTTT
-,-,15,TRBJ2-6,TRBV7-2,CASSWGQCAANGYTF,TGTGCCAGCAGCTGGGGACAATGTGCGGCCAATGGCTACACTTTC
-,-,14,TRBJ1-6,TRBV7-9,CASSIAGRYWANHF,TGTGCCAGCAGCATAGCGGGTAGGTACTGGGCCAACCACTTT